These 25 T cell receptor beta chains came from one sample sequenced in a study of CD8 T cells in ankylosing spondylitis. General study results and limits: Within ankylosing spondylitis blood, a TCR beta motif made up of several highly homologous variants appeared to be characteristic.

These TCRs' antigens remain unknown. A single record per CDR3 protein comes from TCRdb applying MiXCR to the 5' RACE reads. The sample shows about 750,000 distinct CDR3 sequences, about 20% of them seen only once. Sequencing was done on a sample of blood, either unsorted or a sorted T cell fraction (not recorded which). These receptors came from a male donor with ankylosing spondylitis.

This chain joins TRBV6-2 or TRBV6-3 and TRBJ2-4; 14 bases fit TRBD2. J was trimmed by 8 bases and V by 6 bases; bases with no gene match: 0. CDR3 length: 13 residues. Germline assignment: CDR1 MNHEY and CDR2 SVGEGT. The CDR3 DNA sequence: TGTGCCAGCAGGGGACTAGCGGGGGACATTCAGTACTTC. Residues: CASRGLAGDIQYF.

The rearrangement uses TRBV29-1 and TRBJ1-5, with D maybe TRBD1 (6 bases). V gave up 4 bases and J gave up 4 bases, with 8 bases separating them. Germline CDR1 is SQVTM and CDR2 is ANQGSEA. This CDR3 spans 12 amino acids. The CDR3 bases are TGCAGCGTTGGAACAGGGAATCAGCCCCAGCATTTT. Its translation is CSVGTGNQPQHF.

This sequence joins TRBV5-6 and TRBJ1-2, with no clear D. Trimming removed 5 bases at V and 4 bases at J, with 12 bases between. The CDR3 contains 13 residues. Germline CDR1 is SGHDT and CDR2 is YYEEEE. The CDR3 reads CASSLRRTYGYTF. CDR3 bases: TGTGCCAGCAGTCTTAGACGGACCTATGGCTACACCTTC.

This clonotype has a handful of counts. The V gene is TRBV28, the J gene TRBJ1-2; D may be TRBD1 (6 bases). Deletions cut 4 bases from V and 6 bases from J, with 18 bases between. This CDR3 is 15 amino acids long. Germline loops: CDR1 MDHEN, CDR2 SYDVKM. The CDR3 DNA follows: TGTGCCAGCAGTTCCCCCGCAGTCAGGGGAGATGGCTACACCTTC. Its translation is CASSSPAVRGDGYTF.

The table lists this clonotype with many counts. The genes are TRBV4-2 and TRBJ2-3; D may match TRBD1 or TRBD2 (5 bases each). This CDR3 has 16 residues. Germline CDR1 is LGHNA and CDR2 is YNFKEQ. V gave up 0 bases and J gave up 4 bases, with 14 bases separating them. This chain's CDR3 is CASSQDRGVGADTQYF. The CDR3 coding sequence is TGTGCCAGCAGCCAAGATCGAGGGGTGGGGGCAGATACGCAGTATTTT.

Only a few counts were recorded for this clonotype. The CDR3 here is CSVDVGNTGELFF. Written as DNA, the CDR3 is TGCAGCGTTGATGTGGGTAACACCGGGGAGCTGTTTTTT. The gene calls are TRBV29-1 and TRBJ2-2; D remains unclear. Trimming stripped 3 bases from V and 2 bases from J, with 7 bases between. Germline CDR1 is SQVTM and CDR2 is ANQGSEA. The CDR3 extends over 13 amino acids.

This clonotype was seen only once. The J gene is TRBJ1-1, the V gene TRBV20-1; tentative D call: TRBD1 (5 bases). Germline CDR1 DFQATT, CDR2 SNEGSKA (reference sequence). The CDR3 consists of 11 residues. V gave up 5 bases and J gave up 4 bases, with 8 bases separating them. For the CDR3, the DNA is TGCAGTGCTTACAGGCGCACTGAAGCTTTCTTT. It translates to CSAYRRTEAFF.

This clonotype was counted only a few times. This CDR3 is CASSYAASGSGDEQFF. In DNA, the CDR3 is TGTGCCAGCAGTTACGCGGCTAGCGGGAGTGGGGATGAGCAGTTCTTC. The rearrangement uses TRBV6-2 or TRBV6-3 and TRBJ2-1; 10 positions match TRBD2. The V and J ends lost 2 bases and 8 bases, in that order; junction bases with no gene match: 9. Looked up from germline, CDR1 is MNHEY and CDR2 is SVGEGT. The CDR3 contains 16 residues.

This clonotype appeared a few times. The V call is TRBV9, the J call TRBJ1-2; D possibly corresponds to TRBD1 (6 bases). Trimming pared 0 bases from V and 2 bases from J, leaving 11 bases between. The CDR3 runs 15 residues. Germline assignment: CDR1 SGDLS and CDR2 YYNGEE. This CDR3 reads CASSVAGVGNYGYTF. CDR3 in DNA: TGTGCCAGCAGCGTAGCAGGGGTGGGAAACTATGGCTACACCTTC. Combining the CDR3 with reference TRBV9 and TRBJ1-2 gives the whole variable domain DSGVTQTPKHLITATGQRVTLRCSPRSGDLSVYWYQQSLDQGLQFLIQYYNGEERAKGNILERFSAQQFPDLHSELNLSSLELGDSALYFCASSVAGVGNYGYTFGSGTRLTVV.

The chain recombines TRBV12-3 or TRBV12-4 with TRBJ1-1, with D maybe TRBD1 (5 bases). Trimming cost V 2 bases and J 7 bases, with 8 bases left between them. The CDR3 spans 12 residues. The CDR3: CASSLQGFEAFF. CDR3 nucleotides: TGTGCCAGCAGTTTACAGGGTTTTGAAGCTTTCTTT.

The table lists this clonotype with a few counts. This chain links TRBV2 with TRBJ1-5, with D perhaps matching TRBD1 (5 bases). Germline V CDR1 and CDR2: SNHLY, FYNNEI. CDR3 length: 15 residues. Trimming removed 1 base at V and 4 bases at J, with 11 bases between. In DNA form, the CDR3 reads TGTGCCAGCAGTGAAGACCGGACAACTAATCAGCCCCAGCATTTT. Translated: CASSEDRTTNQPQHF.

This clonotype occurred a few times. The chain recombines TRBV15 with TRBJ1-6; D is ambiguous. This CDR3 has 16 amino acids. CDR1 LNHNV and CDR2 YYDKDF come from the germline V gene (reference sequence). Trimming removed 5 bases at V and 4 bases at J, with 15 bases between. The CDR3 region has the DNA TGTGCCACCAGCGATGTATCGGGAACTTATAATTCACCCCTCCACTTT. Amino acid sequence: CATSDVSGTYNSPLHF.

V gene TRBV12-3 or TRBV12-4 combines with J gene TRBJ2-3; a weak D match, TRBD2 (6 bases). The CDR3 is 15 residues long. V gave up 4 bases and J gave up 6 bases, with 17 bases separating them. CDR3 sequence reads: CASSSRGSSGDTQYF. CDR3 nucleotide sequence: TGTGCCAGCAGTTCCCGAGGTAGCAGCGGGGATACGCAGTATTTT.

This clonotype turned up a few times. The chain carries TRBV7-9 and TRBJ1-5, with a tentative D call TRBD1 (6 bases). Germline CDR1 is SEHNR and CDR2 is FQNEAQ (reference sequence). The CDR3 runs to 15 residues. Trimming cost V 5 bases and J 3 bases, with 14 bases left between them. The CDR3 protein is CASSPAGADNQPQHF. The CDR3 DNA is TGTGCCAGCAGCCCGGCGGGGGCCGACAATCAGCCCCAGCATTTT. The entire variable domain, with the rest obtained from reference TRBV7-9 and TRBJ1-5, is as follows: DTGVSQNPRHKITKRGQNVTFRCDPISEHNRLYWYRQTLGQGPEFLTYFQNEAQLEKSRLLSDRFSAERPKGSFSTLEIQRTEQGDSAMYLCASSPAGADNQPQHFGDGTRLSIL.

V gene TRBV27 combines with J gene TRBJ2-5; tentative D call: TRBD2 (7 bases). The V gene lost 5 bases and the J gene lost 4 bases, with 23 bases spanning the gap. This CDR3 is 17 amino acids long. In germline, CDR1 is MNHEY, CDR2 SMNVEV (reference sequence). CDR3 protein: CASSLHTGGGGRETQYF. For the CDR3, the DNA is TGTGCCAGCAGTCTACATACCGGAGGGGGGGGACGAGAGACCCAGTACTTC.

This clonotype was seen a few times. The chain uses TRBV29-1 and TRBJ2-7; the match to TRBD2 covers 9 bases. The germline V gene encodes CDR1 SQVTM and CDR2 ANQGSEA. The CDR3 spans 15 residues. V lost 0 bases to trimming and J lost 2 bases; unmatched junction nucleotides: 5. CDR3 nucleotides: TGCAGCGTTGAAGACTCGGCTAGCGGGACCTACGAGCAGTACTTC. Translated: CSVEDSASGTYEQYF.

This clonotype was picked up a small number of times. V is TRBV24-1 and J is TRBJ1-5; D is unclear. V gave up 9 bases and J gave up 1 base, with 9 bases separating them. Germline V lookup: CDR1 KGHDR, CDR2 SFDVKD. The CDR3 is 13 amino acids. The DNA for the CDR3 is TGTGCCACCGGCGATATCAGCAATCAGCCCCAGCATTTT. Its translation: CATGDISNQPQHF.

The chain joins TRBV6-1 to TRBJ1-4, with D unclear. Between the trimmed V and J ends, which lost 4 bases and 0 bases, there was a span of 12 bases. The CDR3 is 16 amino acids. Germline loops: CDR1 MNHNS, CDR2 SASEGT. The CDR3 is CASSAQSISTNEKLFF. CDR3 DNA sequence: TGTGCCAGCAGTGCCCAGTCGATCTCAACTAATGAAAAACTGTTTTTT.

The gene calls are TRBV20-1 and TRBJ2-2, with 9 nucleotides matching TRBD2. Per germline, CDR1 DFQATT and CDR2 SNEGSKA (reference sequence). V lost 1 base to trimming and J lost 1 base; unmatched junction nucleotides: 7. CDR3 length: 17 amino acids. For the CDR3, the DNA is TGCAGTGCTAGAGCTCTAGGGACTAGCTGGAACACCGGGGAGCTGTTTTTT. Encoded protein: CSARALGTSWNTGELFF.

Turning to this clonotype: One junction end disagrees with the germline gene, perhaps due to a read error. The chain carries TRBV6-5 and TRBJ2-5; no definite D call. This CDR3 contains 13 residues. CDR1 MNHEY and CDR2 SVGAGI come from the germline V gene. CDR3 sequence reads: CASSDSAKETQYF. The DNA of the CDR3 is TGTGCCAGCAGTGACTCGGCGAAAGAGACCCAGTACTTC.

The chain carries TRBV18 and TRBJ2-1; no clear D gene. Trimming took 5 bases from V and 9 from J, leaving 14 bases between them. Germline V gene data show CDR1 as KGHSH and CDR2 as LQKENI. This CDR3 is 13 amino acids long. As DNA, the CDR3 is TGTGCCAGCTCATCGACCCCGTCTGGTGAGCAGTTCTTC. It translates to CASSSTPSGEQFF.

There are a few counts of this clonotype. This chain links TRBV7-8 with TRBJ2-1; D is possibly TRBD1 or TRBD2 (6 bases each). V shed 5 bases and J shed 8 bases, with 25 bases lying between them. The CDR3 contains 17 residues. Germline values: CDR1 SGHVS, CDR2 FQNEAQ. CDR3 sequence: CASSTPTGRREYYEQFF. CDR3 sequence (DNA): TGTGCCAGCAGCACCCCTACAGGGCGTCGGGAGTACTATGAGCAGTTCTTC.

This clonotype was seen many times. The chain combines TRBV4-3 with TRBJ2-7; a weak D match, TRBD2 (5 bases). Looked up from germline, CDR1 is LGHNA and CDR2 is YSLEER. V lost 1 base to trimming and J lost 4 bases, with 8 bases between them. The CDR3 extends over 13 amino acids. CDR3 nucleotide sequence: TGCGCCAGCAGCCAAGCCCGGGGTTACGAGCAGTACTTC. Amino acids: CASSQARGYEQYF.

The chain uses TRBV12-3 or TRBV12-4 and TRBJ2-3; 8 bases agree with TRBD1. CDR3 size: 13 residues. The V segment lost 11 bases and the J segment 6 bases; nucleotides outside the gene matches: 10. CDR3 residues: CALGQARSDTQYF. The CDR3 nucleotides are TGTGCCTTGGGACAGGCGCGGTCTGATACGCAGTATTTT.

The chain uses TRBV5-6 and TRBJ1-4; D is unresolved. Looked up from germline, CDR1 is SGHDT and CDR2 is YYEEEE. The CDR3 totals 16 residues. Trimming pared 0 bases from V and 1 base from J, leaving 10 bases between. The CDR3 DNA reads as TGTGCCAGCAGCTTGGAAGGTCTAGTAACTAATGAAAAACTGTTTTTT. Translation gives CASSLEGLVTNEKLFF.